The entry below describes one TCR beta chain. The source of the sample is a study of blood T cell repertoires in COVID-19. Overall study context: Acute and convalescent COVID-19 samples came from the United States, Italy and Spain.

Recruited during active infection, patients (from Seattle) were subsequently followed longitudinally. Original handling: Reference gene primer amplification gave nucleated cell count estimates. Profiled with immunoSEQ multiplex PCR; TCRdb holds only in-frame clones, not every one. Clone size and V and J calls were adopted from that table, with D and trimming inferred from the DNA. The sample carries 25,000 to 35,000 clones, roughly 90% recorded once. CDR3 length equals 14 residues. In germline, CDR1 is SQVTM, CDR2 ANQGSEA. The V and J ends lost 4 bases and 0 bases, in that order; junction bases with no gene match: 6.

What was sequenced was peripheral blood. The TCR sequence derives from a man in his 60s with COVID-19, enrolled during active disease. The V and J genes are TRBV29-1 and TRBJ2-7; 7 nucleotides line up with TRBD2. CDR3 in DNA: TGCAGCGTTGCCCCGGGAGGACCCTCCTACGAGCAGTACTTC. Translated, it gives CSVAPGGPSYEQYF.